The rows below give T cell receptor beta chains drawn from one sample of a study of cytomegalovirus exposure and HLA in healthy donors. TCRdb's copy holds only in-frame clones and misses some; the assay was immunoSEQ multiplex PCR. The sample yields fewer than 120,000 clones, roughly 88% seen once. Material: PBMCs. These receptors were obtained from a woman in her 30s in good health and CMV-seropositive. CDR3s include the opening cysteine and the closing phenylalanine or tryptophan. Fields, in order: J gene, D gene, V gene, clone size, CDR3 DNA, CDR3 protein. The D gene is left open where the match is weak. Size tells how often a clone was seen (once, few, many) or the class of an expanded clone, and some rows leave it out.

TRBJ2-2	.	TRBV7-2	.	TGTGCCAGCAGCACCAGCGGCGGACCCACCGGGGAGCTGTTTTTT	CASSTSGGPTGELFF
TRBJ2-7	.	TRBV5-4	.	TGTGCCAGCAGCACGACCCCACAGGGCAACGAGCAGTACTTC	CASSTTPQGNEQYF
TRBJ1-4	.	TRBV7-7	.	TGTGCTAGCAGCCGTACGACAGGACCCGGTGAAAAACTGTTTTTT	CASSRTTGPGEKLFF
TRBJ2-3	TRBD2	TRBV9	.	TGTGCCAGCAGCGAGGGAGCGGGAGTTAACACAGATACGCAGTATTTT	CASSEGAGVNTDTQYF
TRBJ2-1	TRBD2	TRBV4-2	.	TGTGCCAGCAGCCAAGGGCTAGCGGGGGGGCCGGGCAATGAGCAGTTCTTC	CASSQGLAGGPGNEQFF
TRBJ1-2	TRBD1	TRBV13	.	TGTGCCAGCAGCTTAGATTCCGGGACAGGGGGCGTCTTAGTTTATGGCTACACCTTC	CASSLDSGTGGVLVYGYTF
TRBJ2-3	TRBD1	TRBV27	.	TGTGCCAGCAGTTTATGGGGACAGGTAGACACAGATACGCAGTATTTT	CASSLWGQVDTDTQYF
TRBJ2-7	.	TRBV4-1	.	TGCGCCAGCAGCCAATACCTAGCGCCCCAGGACGAGCAGTACTTC	CASSQYLAPQDEQYF
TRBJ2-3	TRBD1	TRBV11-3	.	TGTGCCAGCAGCTTAGAGGGACAGGGCACAGATACGCAGTATTTT	CASSLEGQGTDTQYF
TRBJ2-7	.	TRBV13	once	TGTGCCAGCAGCTTAGTGCGTCAACGCGAGCAGTACTTC	CASSLVRQREQYF
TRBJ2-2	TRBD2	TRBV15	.	TGTGCCACCAGCAGAGGGGCGGGACTAGCGGGAGTCATCCATGGGGAGCTGTTTTTT	CATSRGAGLAGVIHGELFF
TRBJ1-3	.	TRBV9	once	TGTGCCAGCAGCAGAGGAAATGGAAACACCATATATTTT	CASSRGNGNTIYF
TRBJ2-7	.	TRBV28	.	TGTGCCAGCAGGGGCCTGGGGAGCGGCTCCTACGAGCAGTACTTC	CASRGLGSGSYEQYF
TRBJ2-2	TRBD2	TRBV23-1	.	TGCGCCAGCAGTCATCCACGAGCGAGAGCGTTAGGGACTAGCGGTTTAGCAGGGGAGCTGTTTTTT	CASSHPRARALGTSGLAGELFF
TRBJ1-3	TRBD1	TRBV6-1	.	TGTGCCAGCAGTGACAGGGGGCAGGGGTTTGGAAACACCATATATTTT	CASSDRGQGFGNTIYF
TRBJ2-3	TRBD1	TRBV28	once	TGTGCCAGCACCTCGCCGGGACAGGGAACAGATACGCAGTATTTT	CASTSPGQGTDTQYF
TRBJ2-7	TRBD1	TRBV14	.	TGTGCCAGCAGCCCCCTAGGGGACAGGGGCCTTTACGAGCAGTACTTC	CASSPLGDRGLYEQYF
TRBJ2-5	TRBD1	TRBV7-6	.	TGTGCCAGCAGCCGTCGTATCCCGGGACAGGGGAGCGGCGAGACCCAGTACTTC	CASSRRIPGQGSGETQYF
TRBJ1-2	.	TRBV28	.	TGTGCCAGCAGGTGGGGGGACTATGGCTACACCTTC	CASRWGDYGYTF
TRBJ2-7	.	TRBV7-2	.	TGTGCCAGCAGCTTGGGCAGGGGACCCTACGAGCAGTACTTC	CASSLGRGPYEQYF
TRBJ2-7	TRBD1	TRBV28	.	TGTGCCAGCAGTTGGCCCGGGACAGGGTCCTACGAGCAGTACTTC	CASSWPGTGSYEQYF
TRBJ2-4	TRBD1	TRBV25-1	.	TGTGCCAGCCCAACAACAGGGGTAGACATTCAGTACTTC	CASPTTGVDIQYF
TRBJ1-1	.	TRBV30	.	TGTGCCTGGAGGTTCCAGGGAATTTACACTGAAGCTTTCTTT	CAWRFQGIYTEAFF
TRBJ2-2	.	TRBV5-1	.	TGCGCCAGCAGCTTGATGGGTGAGGCTGCCGGGGAGCTGTTTTTT	CASSLMGEAAGELFF
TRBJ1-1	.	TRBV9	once	TGTGCCAGCAGCGTAGTGGCAGGGGCCATATCTGAAGCTTTCTTT	CASSVVAGAISEAFF
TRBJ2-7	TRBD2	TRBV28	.	TGTGCCAGCAGTTTAAGCTCATTGGGGGGGACCTACGAGCAGTACTTC	CASSLSSLGGTYEQYF
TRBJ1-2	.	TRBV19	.	TGTGCCAGTAGTATAAGCGGGGGAACTAACTATGGCTACACCTTC	CASSISGGTNYGYTF
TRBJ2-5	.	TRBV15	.	TGTGCCACCAGCTTCAAGGCCGGGGAGACCCAGTACTTC	CATSFKAGETQYF
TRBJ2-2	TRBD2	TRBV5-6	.	TGTGCCAGCAGCGCTACTAGCGGGGGAAACACCGGGGAGCTGTTTTTT	CASSATSGGNTGELFF
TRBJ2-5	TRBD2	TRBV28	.	TGTGCCAGCAGTTTCCTAGCGGGAGGGCAGGAGACCCAGTACTTC	CASSFLAGGQETQYF
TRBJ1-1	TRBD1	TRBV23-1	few	TGCGCCAGCAGGCCCGGGTCAGGGGGATTGGATGCTTTCTTT	CASRPGSGGLDAFF
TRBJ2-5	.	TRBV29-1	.	TGCAGCTTCCCATTCGGGGAGACCCAGTACTTC	CSFPFGETQYF
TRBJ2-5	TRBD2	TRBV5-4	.	TGTGCCAGCAGCTTGGTGGGCGGGAGGGCGGAAGAGACCCAGTACTTC	CASSLVGGRAEETQYF
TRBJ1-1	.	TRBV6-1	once	TGTGCCAGCAGTGTCGTACAGGGCGAGAGCACTGAAGCTTTCTTT	CASSVVQGESTEAFF
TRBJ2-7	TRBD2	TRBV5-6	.	TGTGCCAGCAGCTTGGTTGGTAGCGGGGGGGAGGAGCAGTACTTC	CASSLVGSGGEEQYF
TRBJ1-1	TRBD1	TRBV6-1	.	TGTGCCAGCAGTGGGACAGGGGGCCCGGCTGAAGCTTTCTTT	CASSGTGGPAEAFF
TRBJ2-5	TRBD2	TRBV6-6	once	TGTTCAGCGGGAGGGGCCCCGACCCAGTACTTC	CSAGGAPTQYF
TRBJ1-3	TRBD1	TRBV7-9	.	TGTGCCAGCAGCATTGGACAGGGGGCGAGGAACACCATATATTTT	CASSIGQGARNTIYF
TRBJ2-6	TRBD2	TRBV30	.	TGTGCCTGGAGTCACATCCTCCCCTTAGCGGGGCCCTCTGGGGCCAACGTCCTGACTTTC	CAWSHILPLAGPSGANVLTF
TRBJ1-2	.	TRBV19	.	TGTGCCAGTAGTATTACAGGGACACTAGACTACACCTTC	CASSITGTLDYTF
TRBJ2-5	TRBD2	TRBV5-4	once	TGTGCCAGCAGCCCCGGGCTAGCGGTGTACCAAGAGACCCAGTACTTC	CASSPGLAVYQETQYF
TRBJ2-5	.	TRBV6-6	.	TGTGCCAGCAGTTACTCGATTATTACAGGTCAAGAGACCCAGTACTTC	CASSYSIITGQETQYF
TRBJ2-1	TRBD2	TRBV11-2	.	TGTGCCAGCAGCGTCCGACTAGCCGCGAAGAATGAGCAGTTCTTC	CASSVRLAAKNEQFF
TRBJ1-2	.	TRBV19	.	TGTGCCAGTAGTTCGGCCAGGGCTGGTGGCTACACCTTC	CASSSARAGGYTF
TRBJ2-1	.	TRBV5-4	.	TGTGCCAGCAGCTTGGGTAGCGGTGAGCAGTTCTTC	CASSLGSGEQFF
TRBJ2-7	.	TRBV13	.	TGTGCCAGCAGCTTAGGGTCCCGCTACGAGCAGTACTTC	CASSLGSRYEQYF
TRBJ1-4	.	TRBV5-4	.	TGTGCCAGCAGCTTTCAGGGCTCAGCAACTAATGAAAAACTGTTTTTT	CASSFQGSATNEKLFF
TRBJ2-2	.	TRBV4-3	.	TGCGCCAGCAGCCAAGAATTTGGTACTAACACCGGGGAGCTGTTTTTT	CASSQEFGTNTGELFF
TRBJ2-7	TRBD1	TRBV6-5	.	TGTGCCAGCAGTCCGTGGGACAGGGGGCTCTACGAGCAGTACTTC	CASSPWDRGLYEQYF
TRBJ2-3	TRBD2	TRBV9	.	TGTGCCAGCAGCGGGACTAGCGACACAGATACGCAGTATTTT	CASSGTSDTDTQYF
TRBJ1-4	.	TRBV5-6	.	TGTGCCAGCAGCGAGGTGGCAACTAATGAAAAACTGTTTTTT	CASSEVATNEKLFF
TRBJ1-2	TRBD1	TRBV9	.	TGTGCCAGCAGCCGCCGGGAGACAGGGGTCCTTGGCTACACCTTC	CASSRRETGVLGYTF
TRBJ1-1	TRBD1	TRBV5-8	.	TGTGCCAGCAGCTTGGGGACAGGGTGGAACACTGAAGCTTTCTTT	CASSLGTGWNTEAFF
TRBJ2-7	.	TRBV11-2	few	TGTGCCAGCAGGCAGGGCTACGAGCAGTACTTC	CASRQGYEQYF
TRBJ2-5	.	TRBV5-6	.	TGTGCCAGCAACGTGGGCAGGCAAGAGACCCAGTACTTC	CASNVGRQETQYF
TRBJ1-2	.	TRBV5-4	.	TGTGCCAGCAGAGACAGACAGCATAACTATGGCTACACCTTC	CASRDRQHNYGYTF
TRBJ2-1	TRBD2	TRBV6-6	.	TGTGCCAGCAGAATGACTAGCGGGAGTCTCAATGAGCAGTTCTTC	CASRMTSGSLNEQFF
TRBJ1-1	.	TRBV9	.	TGTGCCAGCAGTGAGGGGGTTGCCACTGAAGCTTTCTTT	CASSEGVATEAFF
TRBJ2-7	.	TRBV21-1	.	TGTGCCAGCAGCAAAGAGTGTTGTAATACTAGCGGGAATCCCTTGTACGAGCAGTACTTC	CASSKECCNTSGNPLYEQYF